This TCR beta chain was documented in a study of T cells in localized non-small cell lung cancer. The study's findings and limits: Uninvolved adjacent lung showed the highest T cell clonality, exceeding tumor.

This clone occurred a few times. Its antigen is unidentified. V was cut by 0 bases and J by 11 bases, with 7 bases left in between. CDR1 and CDR2 from the germline V gene are SGHAT and FQNNGV. This CDR3 has 12 residues. Assay used: immunoSEQ multiplex PCR; TCRdb lists only in-frame clones, some missing. The data show around 43,000 clones, approximately 86% seen once. Sequencing was performed on peripheral blood, taken before any cancer treatment. The genes are TRBV11-2 and TRBJ1-4; no firm D call. The receptor's source is a man between 18 and 49 years old with stage I lung adenocarcinoma. In nucleotides, the CDR3 is TGTGCCAGCAGCTTAGAGATTGGGAAACTGTTTTTT. Translation: CASSLEIGKLFF.